This is a list of T cell receptor beta chains from one sample in a study of cytomegalovirus exposure and HLA in healthy donors. The protocol was immunoSEQ multiplex PCR, while the TCRdb copy is restricted to in-frame clones and leaves out a portion. Of roughly 86,000 clones detected, about 70% appear once; the ten largest clones hold 8% to 10%. Material for sequencing was PBMCs. These receptors were obtained from a man in his 60s in good health and CMV-seronegative. The CDR3 runs from the conserved cysteine through the conserved F or W. D genes are given only for firm matches. Some rows mark clone size as missing; the rest say once, few, many or name a class of expanded clone.

clone_size j_call v_call d_call cdr3_nt cdr3_aa
. TRBJ1-1 TRBV30 . TGTGCCTGGGCTGTTAAAGGGGTCCCGACTGAAGCTTTCTTT CAWAVKGVPTEAFF
few TRBJ2-7 TRBV4-2 . TGTGCCAGCAGCCAAGATCTAGTAGGGGGTGCCGAGCAGTACTTC CASSQDLVGGAEQYF
few TRBJ1-1 TRBV16 . TGTGCCAGCAGCCAATCGGCGGGGAACACTGAAGCTTTCTTT CASSQSAGNTEAFF
. TRBJ2-1 TRBV7-9 TRBD2 TGTGCCAGCAGCCTAGCTGGGAGGGGCCATGAGCAGTTCTTC CASSLAGRGHEQFF
. TRBJ1-4 TRBV5-6 TRBD1 TGTGCCAGCGCAGGGGGTGTTCAGGAAAAACTGTTTTTT CASAGGVQEKLFF
. TRBJ2-7 TRBV6-1 . TGTGCCAGCAGTGAAATGACAGCATACGAGCAGTACTTC CASSEMTAYEQYF
. TRBJ1-1 TRBV6-1 . TGTGCCAGCAGTGGACAGGTGAACACTGAAGCTTTCTTT CASSGQVNTEAFF
. TRBJ1-5 TRBV10-1 . TGCGCCAGCTCTGGGGCGGGAGGTCAGCCCCAGCATTTT CASSGAGGQPQHF
. TRBJ2-7 TRBV11-2 . TGTGCCAGCAGCCCTCCGGGGACCTACGAGCAGTACTTC CASSPPGTYEQYF
few TRBJ2-7 TRBV7-2 . TGTGCCAGCAGCTTAAGGGGCGCAGACGACGAGCAGTACTTC CASSLRGADDEQYF
. TRBJ1-5 TRBV6-1 . TGTGCCAGCAGCCAGAGCAATCAGCCCCAGCATTTT CASSQSNQPQHF
. TRBJ1-5 TRBV19 . TGTGCCAGTAGTATCCAGGGAAGCGGCAATCAGCCCCAGCATTTT CASSIQGSGNQPQHF
. TRBJ1-5 TRBV19 . TGTGCCAGTAGTACCACAGAGAATCAGCCCCAGCATTTT CASSTTENQPQHF
. TRBJ1-1 TRBV25-1 . TGTGCCAGCAGTGAATGGGGGGGGGACCTAAACACTGAAGCTTTCTTT CASSEWGGDLNTEAFF
. TRBJ2-7 TRBV6-1 TRBD1 TGTGCCAGCAGTGAACAATTCCGCCGGGACAGGGATATCGAGCAGTACTTC CASSEQFRRDRDIEQYF
. TRBJ1-1 TRBV29-1 . TGCAGCGTTGCAGGGGCGCGAGAGACTGAAGCTTTCTTT CSVAGARETEAFF
. TRBJ2-5 TRBV6-1 . TGTGCCAGCAGGACCTCCGCTGACACCACTCCTGACTTC CASRTSADTTPDF
once TRBJ2-5 TRBV6-6 . TGTGCCAGCAGTTTAGGAGGTCGGGTAGAGACCCAGTACTTC CASSLGGRVETQYF
. TRBJ2-7 TRBV19 TRBD1 TGTGCCAGTAGTACCGACCTGGGACAGCATAACGAGCAGTACTTC CASSTDLGQHNEQYF
few TRBJ1-2 TRBV5-4 TRBD1 TGTGCCAGCAGTTTTAACAGGGGAGACTATGGCTACACCTTC CASSFNRGDYGYTF
. TRBJ1-1 TRBV5-6 TRBD1 TGTGCCAGCAGCACGACAGGGGGCTCAGCGAGGACTGAAGCTTTCTTT CASSTTGGSARTEAFF
. TRBJ1-3 TRBV19 TRBD1 TGTGCCAGTAGCGATCTCGGACAGGCGAGAAACACCATATATTTT CASSDLGQARNTIYF
. TRBJ2-3 TRBV29-1 TRBD2 TGCAGCGTTGCGCGGGGTAGCGGGAGATCAGATACGCAGTATTTT CSVARGSGRSDTQYF
. TRBJ2-1 TRBV6-1 TRBD2 TGTGCCAGCAGTGAAGGTAGCGGGAGAGTCTTGAATGAGCAGTTCTTC CASSEGSGRVLNEQFF
few TRBJ2-5 TRBV5-1 TRBD2 TGCGCCAGCAGCTTGGGACTAGCGGCCCGCCGGGAGACCCAGTACTTC CASSLGLAARRETQYF
. TRBJ2-4 TRBV27 TRBD1 TGTGCCAGCAGTCCTGGACAGGGACTTGAGAACATTCAGTACTTC CASSPGQGLENIQYF
. TRBJ1-5 TRBV5-5 . TGTGCCAGCACCGATCGGGGGGGTGGCAATCAGCCCCAGCATTTT CASTDRGGGNQPQHF
. TRBJ1-1 TRBV6-1 TRBD1 TGTGCCAGCAGTGAAGCGCTTCAGGGGGCGTCAGCTTTCTTT CASSEALQGASAFF
. TRBJ2-1 TRBV4-1 TRBD2 TGCGCCAGCAGCCAGGCCGGAGGAGCGGGAGCGGTTGAGCAGTTCTTC CASSQAGGAGAVEQFF
. TRBJ2-3 TRBV7-8 TRBD2 TGTGCCAGCAGCATTAGCGGGGGGCGGGATACGCAGTATTTT CASSISGGRDTQYF
. TRBJ2-7 TRBV5-1 . TGCGCCAGCAGCTTAAGCGGGTCCCCCTACGAGCAGTACTTC CASSLSGSPYEQYF
. TRBJ2-3 TRBV28 . TGTGCCAGCACTCCACAGGGCGATACGCAGTATTTT CASTPQGDTQYF
. TRBJ2-7 TRBV6-5 TRBD2 TGTGCCAGCAGTGGCTCAGCGGGAGGGCTCCACGAGCAGTACTTC CASSGSAGGLHEQYF
. TRBJ2-7 TRBV5-1 . TGCGCCAGCACCATGGACGGGGGTCAGCACTACGAGCAGTACTTC CASTMDGGQHYEQYF
. TRBJ2-7 TRBV29-1 . TGCAGCGTTGGGGGTCGACAGAGCTCCTACGAGCAGTACTTC CSVGGRQSSYEQYF
. TRBJ2-5 TRBV19 . TGTGCCAGTAGTTATGACAGGATCGCAGGGACCCAGTACTTC CASSYDRIAGTQYF
. TRBJ2-7 TRBV6-5 TRBD2 TGTGCCAGCAGTTACTCGAGTTTTGGGGGGGGTTACGAGCAGTACTTC CASSYSSFGGGYEQYF
. TRBJ2-5 TRBV7-7 . TGTGCCAGCAGCTTAGAATCGGCGGGACAAGAGACCCAGTACTTC CASSLESAGQETQYF
. TRBJ2-3 TRBV19 TRBD2 TGTGCCACCGCTTTCAGCGGGGAAAGCACAGATACGCAGTATTTT CATAFSGESTDTQYF
. TRBJ2-1 TRBV19 . TGTGCCAGTAGTCCCCCCATCGGGTCCCTGCGGGATGAGCAGTTCTTC CASSPPIGSLRDEQFF
few TRBJ2-7 TRBV5-4 TRBD1 TGTGCCAGCAGACGAGGGGGGGACAGGGATCCCTACGAGCAGTACTTC CASRRGGDRDPYEQYF
. TRBJ1-1 TRBV7-9 TRBD1 TGTGCCAGCAGCAATACAGGGGACACTGAAGCTTTCTTT CASSNTGDTEAFF
. TRBJ1-1 TRBV5-1 . TGCGCCAGCAGCTGGCGGGGTGGAGAGAACACTGAAGCTTTCTTT CASSWRGGENTEAFF
. TRBJ2-5 TRBV5-5 . TGTGCCAGCAGCCCTATAGGACAGCAATATGAAGAGACCCAGTACTTC CASSPIGQQYEETQYF